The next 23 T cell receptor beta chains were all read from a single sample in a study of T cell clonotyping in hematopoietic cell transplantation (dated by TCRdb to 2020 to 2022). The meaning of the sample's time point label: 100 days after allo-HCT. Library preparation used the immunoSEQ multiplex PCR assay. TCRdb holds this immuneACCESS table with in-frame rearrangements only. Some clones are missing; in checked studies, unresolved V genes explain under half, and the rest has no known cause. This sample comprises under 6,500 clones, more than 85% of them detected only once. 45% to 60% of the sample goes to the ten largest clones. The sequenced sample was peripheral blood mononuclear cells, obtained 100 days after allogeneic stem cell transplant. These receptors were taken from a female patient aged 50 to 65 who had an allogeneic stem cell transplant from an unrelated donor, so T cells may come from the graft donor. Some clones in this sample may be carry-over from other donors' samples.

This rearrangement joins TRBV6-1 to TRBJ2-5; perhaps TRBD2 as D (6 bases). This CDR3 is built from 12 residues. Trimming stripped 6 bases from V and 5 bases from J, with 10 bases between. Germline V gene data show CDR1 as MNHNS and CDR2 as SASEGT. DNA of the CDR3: TGTGCCAGCAGGGGGGGTGCGGAGACCCAGTACTTC. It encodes CASRGGAETQYF.

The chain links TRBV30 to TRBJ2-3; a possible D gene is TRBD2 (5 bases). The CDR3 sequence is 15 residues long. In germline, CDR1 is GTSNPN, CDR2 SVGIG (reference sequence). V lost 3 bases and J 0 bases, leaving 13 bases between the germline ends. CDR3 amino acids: CAWSVGASSTDTQYF. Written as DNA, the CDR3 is TGTGCCTGGAGCGTGGGAGCGTCGAGCACAGATACGCAGTATTTT.

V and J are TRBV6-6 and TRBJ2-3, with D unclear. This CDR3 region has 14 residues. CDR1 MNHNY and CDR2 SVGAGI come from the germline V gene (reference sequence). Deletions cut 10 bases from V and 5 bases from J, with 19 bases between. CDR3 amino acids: CATRPANTQDTQYF. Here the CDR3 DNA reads TGTGCCACCAGACCGGCTAATACACAAGATACGCAGTATTTT.

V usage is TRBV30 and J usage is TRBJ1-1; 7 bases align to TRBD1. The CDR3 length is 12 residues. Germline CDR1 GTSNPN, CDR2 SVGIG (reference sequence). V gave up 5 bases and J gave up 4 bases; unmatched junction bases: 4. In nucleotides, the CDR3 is TGTGCCTGGGCAGGGGGTCTCACTGAAGCTTTCTTT. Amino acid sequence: CAWAGGLTEAFF.

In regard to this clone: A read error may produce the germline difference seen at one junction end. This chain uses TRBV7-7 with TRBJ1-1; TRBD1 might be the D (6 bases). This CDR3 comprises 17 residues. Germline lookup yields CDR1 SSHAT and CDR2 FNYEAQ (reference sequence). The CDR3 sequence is CASIPPSRGSKYTEAFF. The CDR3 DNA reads TGTGCTAGCATCCCCCCGAGCAGGGGATCTAAGTACACTGAAGCTTTCTTT.

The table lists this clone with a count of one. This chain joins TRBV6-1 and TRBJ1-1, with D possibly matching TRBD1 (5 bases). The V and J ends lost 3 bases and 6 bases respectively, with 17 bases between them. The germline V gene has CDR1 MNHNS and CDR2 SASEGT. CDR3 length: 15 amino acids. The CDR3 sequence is CASSDKGQGRPEAFF. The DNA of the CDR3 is TGTGCCAGCAGTGATAAAGGGCAGGGTCGACCTGAAGCTTTCTTT.

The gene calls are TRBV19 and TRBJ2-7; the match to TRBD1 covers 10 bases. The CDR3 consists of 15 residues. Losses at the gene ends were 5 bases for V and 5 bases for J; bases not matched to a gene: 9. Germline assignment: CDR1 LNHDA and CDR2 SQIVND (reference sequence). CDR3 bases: TGTGCCAGTAGTCCCTCGTGGGGGACAGGGGACGAGCAGTACTTC. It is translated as CASSPSWGTGDEQYF.

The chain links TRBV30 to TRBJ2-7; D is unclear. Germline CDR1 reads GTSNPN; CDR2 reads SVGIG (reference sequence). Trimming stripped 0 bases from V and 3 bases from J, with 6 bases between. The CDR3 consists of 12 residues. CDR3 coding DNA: TGTGCCTGGAGTGTAACCGGCTACGAGCAGTACTTC. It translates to CAWSVTGYEQYF.

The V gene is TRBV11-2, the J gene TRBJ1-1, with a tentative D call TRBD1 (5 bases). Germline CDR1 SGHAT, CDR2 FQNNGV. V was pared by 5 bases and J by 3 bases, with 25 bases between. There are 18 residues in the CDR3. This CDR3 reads CASSVQPPGRSPDTEAFF. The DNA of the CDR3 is TGTGCCAGCAGCGTCCAACCTCCGGGACGCAGCCCGGACACTGAAGCTTTCTTT.

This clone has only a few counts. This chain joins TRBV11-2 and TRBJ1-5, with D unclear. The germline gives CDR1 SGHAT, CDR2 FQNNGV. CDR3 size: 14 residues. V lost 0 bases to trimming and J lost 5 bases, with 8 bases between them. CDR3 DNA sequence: TGTGCCAGCAGCTTAGATGCCGGTTATCAGCCCCAGCATTTT. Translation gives CASSLDAGYQPQHF. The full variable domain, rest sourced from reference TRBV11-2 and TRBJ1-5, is EAGVAQSPRYKIIEKRQSVAFWCNPISGHATLYWYQQILGQGPKLLIQFQNNGVVDDSQLPKDRFSAERLKGVDSTLKIQPAKLEDSAVYLCASSLDAGYQPQHFGDGTRLSIL.

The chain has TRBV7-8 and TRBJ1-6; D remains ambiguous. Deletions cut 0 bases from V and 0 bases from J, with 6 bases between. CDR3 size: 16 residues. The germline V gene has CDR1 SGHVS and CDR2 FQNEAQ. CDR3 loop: CASSLAVSSYNSPLHF. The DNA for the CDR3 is TGTGCCAGCAGCTTAGCGGTTAGCTCCTATAATTCACCCCTCCACTTT.

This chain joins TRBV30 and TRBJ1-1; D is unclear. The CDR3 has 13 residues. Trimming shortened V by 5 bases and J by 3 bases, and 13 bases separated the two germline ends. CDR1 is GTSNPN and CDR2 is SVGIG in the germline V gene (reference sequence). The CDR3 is CAWEHLRDTEAFF. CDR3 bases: TGTGCCTGGGAACACCTTAGGGACACTGAAGCTTTCTTT.

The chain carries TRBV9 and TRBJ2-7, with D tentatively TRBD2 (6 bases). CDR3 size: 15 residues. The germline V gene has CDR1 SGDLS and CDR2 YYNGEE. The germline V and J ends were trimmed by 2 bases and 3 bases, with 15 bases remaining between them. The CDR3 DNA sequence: TGTGCCAGCAGCGTTGCCCCCGGGACTGACTACGAGCAGTACTTC. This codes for CASSVAPGTDYEQYF.

CDR3 loop: CAWRSSHYMVSLEEPLAKNIQYF. The CDR3 DNA reads as TGTGCCTGGAGGAGCTCGCATTACATGGTCTCGTTGGAAGAACCACTAGCCAAAAACATTCAGTACTTC. The genes are TRBV30 and TRBJ2-4; D not certain. CDR1 GTSNPN and CDR2 SVGIG come from the germline V gene (reference sequence). This CDR3 is 23 amino acids long. V lost 3 bases, J lost 0 bases, and 36 bases lay in between.

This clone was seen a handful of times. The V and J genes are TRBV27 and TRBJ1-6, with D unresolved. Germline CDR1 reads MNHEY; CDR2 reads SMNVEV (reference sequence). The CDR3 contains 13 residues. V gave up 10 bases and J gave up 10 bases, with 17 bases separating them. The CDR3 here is CATRGGFGSPLHF. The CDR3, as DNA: TGTGCCACCAGAGGAGGTTTTGGATCACCCCTCCACTTT.

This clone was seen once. CDR3 bases: TGTGCCAGCAGCGTAGGGCGAGGGACTGAAGCTTTCTTT. Encoded protein: CASSVGRGTEAFF. The V and J genes are TRBV9 and TRBJ1-1; D call uncertain. The germline V and J ends were trimmed by 0 bases and 5 bases, with 8 bases remaining between them. Germline CDR1 SGDLS, CDR2 YYNGEE. The CDR3 spans 13 residues.

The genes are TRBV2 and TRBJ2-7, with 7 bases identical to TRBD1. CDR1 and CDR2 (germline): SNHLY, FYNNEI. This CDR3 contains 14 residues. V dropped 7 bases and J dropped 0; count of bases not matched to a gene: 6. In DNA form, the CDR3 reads TGTGCCAGCACCGGGACAGCGAGCTCCTACGAGCAGTACTTC. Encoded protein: CASTGTASSYEQYF. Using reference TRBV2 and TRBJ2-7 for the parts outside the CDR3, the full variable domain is EPEVTQTPSHQVTQMGQEVILRCVPISNHLYFYWYRQILGQKVEFLVSFYNNEISEKSEIFDDQFSVERPDGSNFTLKIRSTKLEDSAMYFCASTGTASSYEQYFGPGTRLTVT.

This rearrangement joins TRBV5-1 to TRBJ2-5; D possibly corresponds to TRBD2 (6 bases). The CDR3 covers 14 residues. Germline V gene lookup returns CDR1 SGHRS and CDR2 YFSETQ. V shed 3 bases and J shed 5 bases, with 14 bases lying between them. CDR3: CASSYRGLKETQYF. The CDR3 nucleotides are TGCGCCAGCAGCTATCGGGGGTTAAAGGAGACCCAGTACTTC.

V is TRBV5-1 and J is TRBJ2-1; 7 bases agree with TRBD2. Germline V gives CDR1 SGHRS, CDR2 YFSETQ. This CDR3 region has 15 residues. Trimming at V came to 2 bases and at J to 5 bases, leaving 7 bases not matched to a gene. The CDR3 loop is CASSFFGGWDNEQFF. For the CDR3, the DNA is TGCGCCAGCAGCTTTTTCGGGGGGTGGGACAATGAGCAGTTCTTC.

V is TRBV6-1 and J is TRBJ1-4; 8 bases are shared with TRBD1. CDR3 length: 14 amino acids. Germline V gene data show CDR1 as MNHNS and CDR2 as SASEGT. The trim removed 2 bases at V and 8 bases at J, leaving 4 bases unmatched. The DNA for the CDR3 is TGTGCCAGCAGTGAATTTAGACAGGGGGAAAAACTGTTTTTT. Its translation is CASSEFRQGEKLFF.

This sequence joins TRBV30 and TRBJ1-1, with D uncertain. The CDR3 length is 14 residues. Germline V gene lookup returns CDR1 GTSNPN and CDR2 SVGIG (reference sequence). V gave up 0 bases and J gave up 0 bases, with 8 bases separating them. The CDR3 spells CAWSVGLMNTEAFF. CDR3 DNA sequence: TGTGCCTGGAGTGTAGGGCTAATGAACACTGAAGCTTTCTTT.

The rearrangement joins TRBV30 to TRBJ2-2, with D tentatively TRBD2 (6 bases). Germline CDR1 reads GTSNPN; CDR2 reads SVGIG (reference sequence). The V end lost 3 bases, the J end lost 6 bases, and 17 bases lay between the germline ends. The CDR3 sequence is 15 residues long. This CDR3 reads CAWSPTGREAGELFF. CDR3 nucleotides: TGTGCCTGGAGCCCCACCGGGAGAGAGGCCGGGGAGCTGTTTTTT. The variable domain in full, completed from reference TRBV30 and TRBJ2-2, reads SQTIHQWPATLVQPVGSPLSLECTVEGTSNPNLYWYRQAAGRGLQLLFYSVGIGQISSEVPQNLSASRPQDRQFILSSKKLLLSDSGFYLCAWSPTGREAGELFFGEGSRLTVL.

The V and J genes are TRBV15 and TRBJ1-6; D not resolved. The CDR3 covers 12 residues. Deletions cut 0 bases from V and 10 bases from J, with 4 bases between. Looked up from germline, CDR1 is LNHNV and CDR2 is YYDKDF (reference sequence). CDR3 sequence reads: CATSRDRSPLHF. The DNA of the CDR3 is TGTGCCACCAGCAGAGATAGGTCACCCCTCCACTTT.